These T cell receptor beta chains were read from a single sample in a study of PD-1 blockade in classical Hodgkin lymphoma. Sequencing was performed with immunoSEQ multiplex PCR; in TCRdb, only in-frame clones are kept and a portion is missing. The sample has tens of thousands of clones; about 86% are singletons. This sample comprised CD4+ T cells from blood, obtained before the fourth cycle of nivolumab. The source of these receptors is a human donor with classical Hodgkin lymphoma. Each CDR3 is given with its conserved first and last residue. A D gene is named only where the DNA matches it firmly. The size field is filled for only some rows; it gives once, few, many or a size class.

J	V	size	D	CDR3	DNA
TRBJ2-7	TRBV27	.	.	CASSFAQGAYEQYF	TGTGCCAGCAGTTTTGCGCAGGGCGCCTACGAGCAGTACTTC
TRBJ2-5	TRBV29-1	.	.	CSVVGGVNQETQYF	TGCAGCGTTGTCGGAGGGGTTAACCAAGAGACCCAGTACTTC
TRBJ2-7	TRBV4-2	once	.	CASSQDRGGVGEQYF	TGTGCCAGCAGCCAAGATAGGGGGGGGGTAGGCGAGCAGTACTTC
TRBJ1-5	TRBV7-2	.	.	CASSLDGSRQPQHF	TGTGCCAGCAGCTTAGATGGGAGTAGGCAGCCCCAGCATTTT
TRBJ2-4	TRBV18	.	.	CASSPDLNLAKNIQYF	TGTGCCAGCTCGCCTGATCTAAACCTAGCCAAAAACATTCAGTACTTC
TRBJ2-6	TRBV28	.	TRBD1	CASEPDRAGYSGANVLTF	TGTGCCAGCGAGCCGGACAGGGCAGGCTACTCTGGGGCCAACGTCCTGACTTTC
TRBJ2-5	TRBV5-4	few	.	CASSLGNQETQYF	TGTGCCAGCAGCTTGGGAAACCAAGAGACCCAGTACTTC
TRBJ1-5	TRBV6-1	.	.	CASSGDTANQPQHF	TGTGCCAGCAGTGGGGACACAGCCAATCAGCCCCAGCATTTT
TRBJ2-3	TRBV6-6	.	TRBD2	CASSYGLAGFLDTQYF	TGTGCCAGCAGTTACGGGCTAGCGGGGTTCCTAGATACGCAGTATTTT
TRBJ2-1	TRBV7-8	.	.	CASSSPWGAGEQFF	TGTGCCAGCAGCTCCCCGTGGGGGGCCGGTGAGCAGTTCTTC
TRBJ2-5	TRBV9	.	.	CASSVAVQETQYF	TGTGCCAGCAGCGTAGCAGTCCAAGAGACCCAGTACTTC
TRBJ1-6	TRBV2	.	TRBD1	CATHRDRISPLHF	TGTGCCACACACCGGGACAGAATTTCACCCCTCCACTTT
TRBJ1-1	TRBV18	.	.	CASSPGVSETEAFF	TGTGCCAGCTCACCGGGGGTCAGTGAAACTGAAGCTTTCTTT
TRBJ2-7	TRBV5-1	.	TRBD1	CASSLEPGTAYEQYF	TGCGCCAGCAGCTTGGAACCCGGGACAGCCTACGAGCAGTACTTC
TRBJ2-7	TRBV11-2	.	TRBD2	CASSTNLLLAGYEQYF	TGTGCCAGCAGCACCAACCTCCTGCTAGCGGGCTACGAGCAGTACTTC
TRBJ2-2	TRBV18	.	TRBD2	CASSLAGPGELFF	TGTGCCAGCTCACTAGCGGGGCCCGGGGAGCTGTTTTTT
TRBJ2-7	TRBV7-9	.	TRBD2	CASSPPGLASEQYF	TGTGCCAGCAGCCCACCGGGACTAGCCTCCGAGCAGTACTTC
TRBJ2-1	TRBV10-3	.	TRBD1	CAISPPRDRGENEQFF	TGTGCCATCAGCCCCCCCCGGGACAGGGGAGAGAATGAGCAGTTCTTC
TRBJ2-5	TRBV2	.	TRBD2	CASSGTTQIAGMQETQYF	TGTGCCAGCAGCGGCACCACTCAAATAGCGGGAATGCAAGAGACCCAGTACTTC
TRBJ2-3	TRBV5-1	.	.	CASSAPGTDTQYF	TGCGCCAGCAGCGCCCCAGGGACAGATACGCAGTATTTT
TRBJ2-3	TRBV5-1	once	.	CASSLDARTDTQYF	TGCGCCAGCAGCTTGGACGCTCGCACAGATACGCAGTATTTT
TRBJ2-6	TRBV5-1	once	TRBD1	CASTPTGGRSGANVLTF	TGCGCCAGCACCCCTACAGGGGGAAGATCTGGGGCCAACGTCCTGACTTTC
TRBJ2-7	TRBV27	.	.	CASSPPYPQGDFYEQYF	TGTGCCAGCAGCCCACCCTACCCCCAGGGTGACTTCTACGAGCAGTACTTC
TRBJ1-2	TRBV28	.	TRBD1	CASRLTGTNYGYTF	TGTGCCAGCAGACTGACAGGGACTAACTATGGCTACACCTTC
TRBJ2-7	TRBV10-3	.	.	CAISEGGPMASYEQYF	TGTGCCATCAGTGAGGGGGGACCTATGGCCTCCTACGAGCAGTACTTC
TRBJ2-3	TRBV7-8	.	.	CASSSRRFLGTDTQYF	TGTGCCAGCAGCTCCAGGAGGTTCTTAGGAACAGATACGCAGTATTTT
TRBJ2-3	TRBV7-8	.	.	CASSKGAFDGDTQYF	TGTGCCAGCAGCAAAGGCGCCTTTGACGGAGATACGCAGTATTTT
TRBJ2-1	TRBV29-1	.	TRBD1	CSAKGAGDRWKYNEQFF	TGCAGCGCCAAGGGGGCAGGGGACAGGTGGAAGTACAATGAGCAGTTCTTC
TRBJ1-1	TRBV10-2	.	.	CASSTDGRANTEAFF	TGCGCCAGCAGTACGGACGGCCGCGCAAACACTGAAGCTTTCTTT